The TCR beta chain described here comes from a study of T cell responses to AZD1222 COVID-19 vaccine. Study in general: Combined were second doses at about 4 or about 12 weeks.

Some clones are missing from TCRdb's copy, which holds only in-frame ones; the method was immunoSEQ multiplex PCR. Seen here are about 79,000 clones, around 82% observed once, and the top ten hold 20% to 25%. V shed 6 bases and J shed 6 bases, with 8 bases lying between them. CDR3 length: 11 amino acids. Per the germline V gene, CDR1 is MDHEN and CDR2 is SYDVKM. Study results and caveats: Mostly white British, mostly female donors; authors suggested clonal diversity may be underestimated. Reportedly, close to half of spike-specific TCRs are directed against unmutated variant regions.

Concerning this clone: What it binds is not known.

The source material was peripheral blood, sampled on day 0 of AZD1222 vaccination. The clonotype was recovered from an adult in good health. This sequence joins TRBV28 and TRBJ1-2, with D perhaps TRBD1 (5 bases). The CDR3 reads CASSLQDGYTF. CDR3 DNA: TGTGCCAGCAGCCTACAGGATGGCTACACCTTC.